Below, one TCR beta chain is given with its context. Its matching antigen is unknown. These data belong to a study of response to subunit inactivated influenza vaccine. CDR1 is MRHNA, CDR2 SNTAGT, per germline. The CDR3 spans 15 residues. V trimming: 2 bases; J trimming: 8 bases; junction bases outside the gene matches: 3. From the RT-PCR reads, TCRdb called clonotypes with MiXCR, one entry per CDR3 protein. The sample has 500,000 to 550,000 distinct CDR3 sequences; about 7.6% are singletons. Study findings and constraints: Few additional T cells are recruited per seasonal influenza vaccination, authors suggested.

The sample here was PBMCs from blood, taken 23 months after vaccination. The chain joins TRBV6-4 to TRBJ2-1; 13 bases fit TRBD2. This receptor was obtained from a man between 50 and 69 years old who received an inactivated influenza vaccine. The CDR3 nucleotides are TGTGCCAGCAGTGACCGGACTAGCGGGAGTGATGAGCAGTTCTTC. Protein product: CASSDRTSGSDEQFF.